These T cell receptor beta chains were read from a single sample in a study of vaccination effects on CD4 cells after COVID-19. The table came from immunoSEQ multiplex PCR; TCRdb's copy has only in-frame clones and leaves some out. Among around 68,000 clones listed, roughly 80% were seen once. No cognate antigen is known for these TCRs. The sequencing here drew on CD4+ T cells from PBMCs cultured with SARS-CoV-2 spike peptides, taken before COVID-19 vaccination. The receptors originated from a human donor who received a COVID-19 vaccine. Each CDR3 is given with its conserved first and last residue. Fields, in order: D gene, J gene, clone size, V gene, CDR3 protein, CDR3 DNA. The D gene is left open where the match is weak. Clone sizes are given selectively: once, few, many, or a class where the clone is expanded.

>NA|TRBJ1-6|few|TRBV10-3
CAISVQGDNSPLHF
TGTGCCATCAGTGTGCAGGGTGATAATTCACCCCTCCACTTT
>NA|TRBJ1-3|NA|TRBV5-1
CASSLNQDSGNTIYF
TGCGCCAGCAGCTTGAATCAGGACTCTGGAAACACCATATATTTT
>TRBD1|TRBJ2-1|NA|TRBV11-2
CASSLRTGSSYNEQFF
TGTGCCAGCAGCTTGCGGACAGGGAGCTCCTACAATGAGCAGTTCTTC
>TRBD1|TRBJ1-2|NA|TRBV6-4
CASSELPWTGGLGGYTF
TGTGCCAGCAGTGAGCTTCCTTGGACAGGGGGTCTTGGTGGCTACACCTTC
>NA|TRBJ2-6|few|TRBV18
CASSGIQGSGANVLTF
TGTGCCAGCTCAGGGATACAGGGATCTGGGGCCAACGTCCTGACTTTC
>NA|TRBJ1-5|NA|TRBV6-5
CASSFRGNQPQHF
TGTGCCAGCAGTTTTCGGGGCAATCAGCCCCAGCATTTT
>NA|TRBJ1-4|NA|TRBV10-1
CASSESVRENENEKLFF
TGCGCCAGCAGTGAGTCCGTCAGGGAGAACGAAAATGAAAAACTGTTTTTT
>NA|TRBJ1-2|NA|TRBV5-1
CASSFVGATGYTF
TGCGCCAGCAGCTTTGTGGGGGCGACGGGCTACACCTTC
>NA|TRBJ2-3|NA|TRBV25-1
CASSEGAGKDTQYF
TGTGCCAGCAGTGAGGGGGCAGGCAAAGATACGCAGTATTTT
>NA|TRBJ2-2|NA|TRBV15
CATSYNLVTGELFF
TGTGCCACCAGCTACAATCTGGTCACCGGGGAGCTGTTTTTT
>TRBD1|TRBJ2-3|NA|TRBV5-1
CASSLTRGLTDTQYF
TGCGCCAGCAGCTTGACGAGGGGGCTTACAGATACGCAGTATTTT
>TRBD1|TRBJ1-4|NA|TRBV5-1
CASSLGTGDEKLFF
TGCGCCAGCAGCTTGGGGACAGGTGACGAAAAACTGTTTTTT
>NA|TRBJ1-1|NA|TRBV12-3/TRBV12-4
CASSPGLNTEAFF
TGTGCCAGCAGTCCAGGGCTGAACACTGAAGCTTTCTTT
>NA|TRBJ1-1|NA|TRBV2
CASINRSSTEAFF
TGTGCCAGCATTAACAGGTCCTCCACTGAAGCTTTCTTT
>NA|TRBJ1-2|NA|TRBV5-1
CASSLRLPGGGGYTF
TGCGCCAGCAGCTTGAGGTTGCCGGGCGGTGGGGGCTACACCTTC
>TRBD1|TRBJ1-2|NA|TRBV12-3/TRBV12-4
CASSRGTAGYTF
TGTGCCAGCAGCAGAGGGACAGCTGGCTACACCTTC
>TRBD1|TRBJ1-1|few|TRBV6-6
CASTTGMNTEAFF
TGTGCCAGCACGACAGGGATGAACACTGAAGCTTTCTTT
>NA|TRBJ2-1|NA|TRBV9
CASSFSVGGYNEQFF
TGTGCCAGCAGCTTCTCCGTGGGCGGCTACAATGAGCAGTTCTTC
>NA|TRBJ1-1|NA|TRBV7-8
CASRSQGYTEAFF
TGTGCCAGCAGGTCACAGGGATACACTGAAGCTTTCTTT
>NA|TRBJ1-2|once|TRBV5-1
CASSPGDRYYGYTF
TGCGCCAGCAGCCCGGGAGACAGATACTATGGCTACACCTTC
>NA|TRBJ2-6|once|TRBV24-1
CATSKDRYSGANVLTF
TGTGCCACCAGTAAGGACAGATACTCTGGGGCCAACGTCCTGACTTTC
>NA|TRBJ1-2|NA|TRBV2
CASNNPVGGGVYGYTF
TGTGCCAGCAATAACCCCGTGGGGGGGGGAGTATATGGCTACACCTTC
>TRBD2|TRBJ2-3|NA|TRBV5-1
CASSSQLAKTTDTQYF
TGCGCCAGCAGCTCCCAACTAGCGAAGACGACAGATACGCAGTATTTT
>NA|TRBJ1-6|NA|TRBV6-2/TRBV6-3
CASSYGQNNSPLHF
TGTGCCAGCAGTTACGGCCAGAATAATTCACCCCTCCACTTT
>TRBD2|TRBJ2-3|NA|TRBV5-8
CASPGLAINVATDTQYF
TGTGCCAGCCCTGGACTAGCAATAAACGTGGCAACGGATACGCAGTATTTT
>NA|TRBJ2-5|NA|TRBV7-9
CASSPASETQYF
TGTGCCAGCAGCCCTGCGTCCGAGACCCAGTACTTC
>NA|TRBJ1-1|NA|TRBV5-1
CASSLVQKMNTEAFF
TGCGCCAGCAGCTTGGTACAAAAGATGAACACTGAAGCTTTCTTT
>NA|TRBJ1-5|once|TRBV6-5
CASRRIRDSNQPQHF
TGTGCCAGCCGGCGAATCCGGGATAGCAATCAGCCCCAGCATTTT
>NA|TRBJ1-2|NA|TRBV19
CASSTPGGYGYTF
TGTGCCAGTAGTACCCCGGGGGGCTATGGCTACACCTTC
>TRBD1|TRBJ1-1|once|TRBV5-5
CASSLVGTGVSMGTEAFF
TGTGCCAGCAGCTTGGTAGGGACAGGGGTATCGATGGGCACTGAAGCTTTCTTT
>TRBD2|TRBJ2-5|NA|TRBV10-1
CASSDQGTSQETQYF
TGCGCCAGCAGTGATCAGGGGACTAGCCAAGAGACCCAGTACTTC
>TRBD1|TRBJ2-6|once|TRBV2
CASSLDRAGANVLTF
TGTGCCAGCAGTTTAGACAGGGCTGGGGCCAACGTCCTGACTTTC
>NA|TRBJ1-4|NA|TRBV19
CASSILNQGDSGKLFF
TGTGCCAGTAGTATACTTAACCAGGGCGATTCTGGGAAACTGTTTTTT
>NA|TRBJ1-5|few|TRBV11-2
CASSPGRSNQPQHF
TGTGCCAGCAGCCCGGGACGGAGCAATCAGCCCCAGCATTTT
>NA|TRBJ2-2|NA|TRBV24-1
CATSARGRTANTGELFF
TGTGCCACCAGTGCCCGGGGGAGAACCGCGAACACCGGGGAGCTGTTTTTT
>NA|TRBJ2-1|NA|TRBV28
CASYTGSSYNEQFF
TGTGCCAGCTACACAGGGAGCTCCTACAATGAGCAGTTCTTC
>TRBD2|TRBJ2-5|NA|TRBV7-8
CASSRRTSGVQETQYF
TGTGCCAGCAGTCGACGGACTAGCGGGGTCCAAGAGACCCAGTACTTC
>NA|TRBJ1-3|NA|TRBV15
CATQDATGNTIYF
TGTGCCACCCAAGACGCAACTGGAAACACCATATATTTT
>NA|TRBJ1-1|NA|TRBV19
CASSIVGVGPAEAFF
TGTGCCAGTAGTATAGTTGGTGTAGGGCCAGCTGAAGCTTTCTTT
>NA|TRBJ2-1|once|TRBV24-1
CATGSEQAYNEQFF
TGTGCCACGGGGTCTGAGCAGGCCTACAATGAGCAGTTCTTC
>TRBD2|TRBJ2-5|NA|TRBV7-3
CASSLLAGQETQYF
TGTGCCAGCAGCTTACTAGCGGGACAAGAGACCCAGTACTTC
>TRBD1|TRBJ1-2|NA|TRBV19
CASSLPGQGFTGYTF
TGTGCCAGTAGTTTACCGGGACAGGGGTTCACAGGCTACACCTTC
>NA|TRBJ1-6|NA|TRBV19
CASSIVNSPLHF
TGTGCCAGTAGTATAGTAAATTCACCCCTCCACTTT
>NA|TRBJ1-1|NA|TRBV15
CATSLSTGGNTEAFF
TGTGCCACCAGCCTAAGTACGGGGGGAAACACTGAAGCTTTCTTT
>NA|TRBJ1-1|NA|TRBV18
CASSPLSGFGDRENTEAFF
TGTGCCAGCTCACCACTTTCGGGTTTTGGCGACAGAGAAAACACTGAAGCTTTCTTT
>NA|TRBJ2-3|few|TRBV6-5
CASSSSSDSSTDTQYF
TGTGCCAGCAGTTCCTCATCGGACAGTAGCACAGATACGCAGTATTTT
>NA|TRBJ2-6|few|TRBV5-4
CASSRNSGANVLTF
TGTGCCAGCAGCCGCAACTCTGGGGCCAACGTCCTGACTTTC
>NA|TRBJ2-5|NA|TRBV18
CASSPPLLATIQETQYF
TGTGCCAGCTCACCACCTTTGCTAGCGACTATCCAAGAGACCCAGTACTTC
>TRBD2|TRBJ2-5|NA|TRBV3-1/TRBV3-2
CASSRFRGGDGETQYF
TGTGCCAGCAGCCGCTTTCGCGGGGGGGATGGAGAGACCCAGTACTTC
>NA|TRBJ1-2|NA|TRBV11-2
CASSLREREGLYGYTF
TGTGCCAGCAGCCTCCGGGAGAGGGAAGGCCTCTATGGCTACACCTTC
>NA|TRBJ1-6|NA|TRBV6-5
CASRQGNPNSPLHF
TGTGCCAGCAGGCAGGGTAACCCTAATTCACCCCTCCACTTT
>NA|TRBJ1-6|NA|TRBV5-6
CASSLGAGSYSPLHF
TGTGCCAGCAGCTTGGGGGCCGGGAGCTATTCACCCCTCCACTTT
>TRBD2|TRBJ2-5|NA|TRBV2
CASSDVSGFQETQYF
TGTGCCAGCAGTGATGTTAGCGGGTTCCAAGAGACCCAGTACTTC
>NA|TRBJ1-2|NA|TRBV18
CASSPLGNRGDGYTF
TGTGCCAGCTCACCACTCGGGAACCGGGGCGATGGCTACACCTTC
>TRBD1|TRBJ2-1|few|TRBV7-9
CASSLLQGQGEQFF
TGTGCCAGCAGCTTACTACAGGGGCAAGGTGAGCAGTTCTTC
>TRBD1|TRBJ1-2|NA|TRBV7-8
CASSLMSGGAANYGYTF
TGTGCCAGCAGCTTAATGTCAGGGGGCGCGGCAAACTATGGCTACACCTTC
>TRBD2|TRBJ2-5|NA|TRBV25-1
CASSEVLAGSETQYF
TGTGCCAGCAGTGAAGTGTTAGCGGGGTCAGAGACCCAGTACTTC
>TRBD2|TRBJ2-1|NA|TRBV12-5
CASGPPASGGLNEQFF
TGTGCTAGTGGTCCGCCCGCTAGCGGGGGGCTCAATGAGCAGTTCTTC
>NA|TRBJ1-4|NA|TRBV2
CASSVLGDGQLFF
TGTGCCAGCAGTGTACTAGGGGATGGGCAACTGTTTTTT
>TRBD1|TRBJ1-1|NA|TRBV27
CASAWSGTGGLNTEAFF
TGTGCCAGCGCCTGGAGTGGGACAGGGGGATTGAACACTGAAGCTTTCTTT